The sequence of this T cell receptor beta chain was determined in a study of technical replicates of blood from a few donors. TCRdb's table, derived via immunoSEQ multiplex PCR, lists solely in-frame clones and lacks some. This table holds 79,000 or so clones, approximately 91% found once. Germline V CDR1 and CDR2: LNHDA, SQIVND (reference sequence). Trimming at V came to 3 bases and at J to 5 bases, leaving 5 bases not matched to a gene. This CDR3 is built from 15 residues. Sequencing was performed on T cells isolated from PBMCs. The chain is built from TRBV19 and TRBJ1-5, with TRBD1 identical over 9 bases. The receptor's source is a human donor in good health. The CDR3 reads CASSMGDRDDQPQHF. CDR3 in DNA: TGTGCCAGTAGTATGGGGGACAGGGACGATCAGCCCCAGCATTTT.